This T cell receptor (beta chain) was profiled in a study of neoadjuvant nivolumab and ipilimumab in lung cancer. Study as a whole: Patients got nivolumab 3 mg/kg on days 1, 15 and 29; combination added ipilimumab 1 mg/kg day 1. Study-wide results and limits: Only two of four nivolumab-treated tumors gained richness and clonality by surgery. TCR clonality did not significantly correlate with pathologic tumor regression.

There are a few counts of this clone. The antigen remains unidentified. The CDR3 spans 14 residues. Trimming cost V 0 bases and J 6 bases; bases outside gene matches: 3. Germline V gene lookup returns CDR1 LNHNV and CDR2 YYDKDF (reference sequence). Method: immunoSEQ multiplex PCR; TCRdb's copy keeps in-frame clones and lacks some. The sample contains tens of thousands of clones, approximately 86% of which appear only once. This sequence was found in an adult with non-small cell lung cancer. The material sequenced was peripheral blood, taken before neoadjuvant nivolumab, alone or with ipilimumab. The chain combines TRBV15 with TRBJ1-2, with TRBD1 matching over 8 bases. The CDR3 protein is CATSREDRANGYTF. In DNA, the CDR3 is TGTGCCACCAGCAGAGAGGACAGGGCGAATGGCTACACCTTC.